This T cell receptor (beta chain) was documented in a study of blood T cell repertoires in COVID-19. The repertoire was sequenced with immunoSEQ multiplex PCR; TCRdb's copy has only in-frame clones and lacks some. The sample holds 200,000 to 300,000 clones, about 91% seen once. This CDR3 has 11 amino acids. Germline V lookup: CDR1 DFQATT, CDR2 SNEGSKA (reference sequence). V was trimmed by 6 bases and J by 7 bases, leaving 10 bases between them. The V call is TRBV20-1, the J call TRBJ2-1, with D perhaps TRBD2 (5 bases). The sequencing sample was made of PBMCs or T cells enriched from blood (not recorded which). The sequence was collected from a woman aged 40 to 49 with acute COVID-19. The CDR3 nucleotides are TGCAGTGCCGAGGGCTGGAATGAGCAGTTCTTC. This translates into CSAEGWNEQFF.